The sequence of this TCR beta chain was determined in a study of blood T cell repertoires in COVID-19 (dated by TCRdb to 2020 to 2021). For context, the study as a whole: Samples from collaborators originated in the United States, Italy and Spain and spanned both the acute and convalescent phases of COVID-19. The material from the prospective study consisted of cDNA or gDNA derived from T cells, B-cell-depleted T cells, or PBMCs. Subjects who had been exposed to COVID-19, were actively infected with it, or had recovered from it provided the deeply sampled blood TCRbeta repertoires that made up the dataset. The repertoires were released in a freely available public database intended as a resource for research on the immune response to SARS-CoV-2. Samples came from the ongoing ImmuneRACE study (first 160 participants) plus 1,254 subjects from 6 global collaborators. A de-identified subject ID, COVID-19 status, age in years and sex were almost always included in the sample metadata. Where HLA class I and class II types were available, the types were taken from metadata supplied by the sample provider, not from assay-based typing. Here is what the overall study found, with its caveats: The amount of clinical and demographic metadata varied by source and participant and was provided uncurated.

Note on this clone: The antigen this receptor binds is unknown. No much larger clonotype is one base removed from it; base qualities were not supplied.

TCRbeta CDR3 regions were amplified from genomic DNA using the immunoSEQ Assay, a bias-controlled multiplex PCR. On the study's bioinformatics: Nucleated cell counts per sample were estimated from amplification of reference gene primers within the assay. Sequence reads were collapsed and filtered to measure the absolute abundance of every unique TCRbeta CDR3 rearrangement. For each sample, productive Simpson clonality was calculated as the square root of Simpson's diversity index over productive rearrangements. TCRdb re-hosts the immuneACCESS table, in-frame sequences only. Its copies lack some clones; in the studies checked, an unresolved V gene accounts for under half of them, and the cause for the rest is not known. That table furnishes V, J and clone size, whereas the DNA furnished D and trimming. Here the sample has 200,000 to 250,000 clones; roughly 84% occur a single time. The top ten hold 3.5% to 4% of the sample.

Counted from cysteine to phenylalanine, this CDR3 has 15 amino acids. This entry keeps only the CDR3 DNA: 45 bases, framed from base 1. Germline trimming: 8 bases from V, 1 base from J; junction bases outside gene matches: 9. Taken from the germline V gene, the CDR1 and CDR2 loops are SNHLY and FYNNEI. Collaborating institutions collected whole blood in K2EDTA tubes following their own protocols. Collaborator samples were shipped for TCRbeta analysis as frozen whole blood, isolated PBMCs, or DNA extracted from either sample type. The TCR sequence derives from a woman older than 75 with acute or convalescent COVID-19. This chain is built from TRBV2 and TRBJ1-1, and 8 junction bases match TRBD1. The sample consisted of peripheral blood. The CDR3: CASLGTGTENTEAFF. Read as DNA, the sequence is TGTGCCAGCCTAGGGACAGGCACGGAGAACACTGAAGCTTTCTTT.